These T cell receptor beta chains were read from a single sample in a study of T cell responses to AZD1222 COVID-19 vaccine. Clones were read by immunoSEQ multiplex PCR, and TCRdb kept only the in-frame ones, dropping some. This sample yields about 130,000 clones, of which about 90% are seen a single time; less than 4.5% belongs to the top ten. The sample in question was peripheral blood, obtained on day 0 of MenACWY control vaccination. These receptor sequences come from an adult in good health. The CDR3 runs from the conserved cysteine through the conserved F or W. A D gene is named only where the DNA matches it firmly. Rows give clone size only sometimes, using once, few, many, or a class for an expanded clone.

v_call	clone_size	d_call	j_call	cdr3_nt	cdr3_aa
TRBV7-3	-	-	TRBJ2-1	TGTGCCAGCAGCTCCAGAGGGGACTCCTCCTACAATGAGCAGTTCTTC	CASSSRGDSSYNEQFF
TRBV28	-	-	TRBJ2-3	TGTGCCAGCAGTTTTGTGGCCGGCACAGATACGCAGTATTTT	CASSFVAGTDTQYF
TRBV7-9	-	-	TRBJ1-6	TGTGCCGGAGGGGTAGGGAGGGATTCACCCCTCCACTTT	CAGGVGRDSPLHF
TRBV27	-	TRBD1	TRBJ1-2	TGTGCCAGCAGTTTGAAGGGACAGCCCGCGGGAGGCTACACCTTC	CASSLKGQPAGGYTF
TRBV2	-	TRBD1	TRBJ1-3	TGTGCCAGCAGTTTGGACAGGGCGGCGCACTCTGGAAACACCATATATTTT	CASSLDRAAHSGNTIYF
TRBV7-9	-	-	TRBJ2-5	TGTGCCAGCAGCTTAGGCGGCTTCGGGTCCCAAGAGACCCAGTACTTC	CASSLGGFGSQETQYF
TRBV4-3	-	-	TRBJ1-1	TGCGCCAGCAGCCAAGATTACGGCACCTATGAAGCTTTCTTT	CASSQDYGTYEAFF
TRBV27	-	TRBD2	TRBJ2-1	TGTGCCAGCAGTTTCTCCGGACTAGCGGGAGATAATGAGCAGTTCTTC	CASSFSGLAGDNEQFF
TRBV29-1	-	TRBD2	TRBJ2-7	TGCAGCGTTGCCAAACCTACTAGCGGATCCTACGAGCAGTACTTC	CSVAKPTSGSYEQYF
TRBV27	-	-	TRBJ2-5	TGTGCCAGCAGTTATCAAACAGGAACCACAGAGACCCAGTACTTC	CASSYQTGTTETQYF
TRBV18	-	-	TRBJ2-3	TGTGCCAGCACCCCGGAGACAGATACGCAGTATTTT	CASTPETDTQYF
TRBV11-2	-	-	TRBJ1-6	TGTGCCAGCAGTCTAAGGGAATATAATTCACCCCTCCACTTT	CASSLREYNSPLHF
TRBV6-1	-	-	TRBJ2-7	TGTGCCAGCAGTGAGAACACTTGGACGAGCTCCTACGAGCAGTACTTC	CASSENTWTSSYEQYF
TRBV27	once	-	TRBJ1-5	TGTGCCAGCAGTTTAACGTTCTCGGGGGCTCAGCCCCAGCATTTT	CASSLTFSGAQPQHF
TRBV9	-	-	TRBJ1-6	TGTGCCAGCAGCGTCCGGGACTCGAGGGATTCACCCCTCCACTTT	CASSVRDSRDSPLHF
TRBV24-1	-	TRBD2	TRBJ2-3	TGTGCCACCAGTGGGAGCGGGAGTTTAGATACGCAGTATTTT	CATSGSGSLDTQYF
TRBV19	-	-	TRBJ1-5	TGTGCCAGTAGTACAGGGTTACAGCCCCAGCATTTT	CASSTGLQPQHF
TRBV2	-	-	TRBJ1-6	TGTGCCAGCAGGCAATTCCAGGGGTCGGGTTCACCCCTCCACTTT	CASRQFQGSGSPLHF
TRBV19	-	TRBD1	TRBJ1-5	TGTGCCAGTGGTCTATTCACAGGGGGCAATCAGCCCCAGCATTTT	CASGLFTGGNQPQHF
TRBV10-3	-	TRBD1	TRBJ2-5	TGTGCCATCAGTGAAGGGACAGGGGGCGACGAGACCCAGTACTTC	CAISEGTGGDETQYF
TRBV2	-	TRBD1	TRBJ2-7	TGTGCCAGCAGCTCTACAGGGGGCGCAAGGTACGAGCAGTACTTC	CASSSTGGARYEQYF
TRBV7-9	-	TRBD1	TRBJ1-4	TGTGCCAGCAGCTTAGCGCACCGGGACAGGGGGATAGGAAAACTGTTTTTT	CASSLAHRDRGIGKLFF